Each of the 9 T cell receptor beta chains below was sequenced from the same sample in a study of T cell changes during pregnancy in multiple sclerosis. Assay used: immunoSEQ multiplex PCR; TCRdb lists only in-frame clones, some missing. The repertoire holds fewer than 70,000 clones, with approximately 92% as singletons. Sequencing used CD8+ T cells from peripheral blood mononuclear cells, obtained in the third trimester of pregnancy. The receptors were gathered from a female donor in good health, enrolled as a control in a pregnancy study.

The genes are TRBV4-3 and TRBJ2-3; possible D gene TRBD1, 5 bases. V shed 3 bases and J shed 2 bases, with 9 bases lying between them. The length of the CDR3 is 14 residues. Germline V gene sequence: CDR1 LGHNA, CDR2 YSLEER. CDR3 DNA sequence: TGCGCCAGCAGCCAGGGGCCACTCACAGATACGCAGTATTTT. As protein: CASSQGPLTDTQYF.

The chain carries TRBV9 and TRBJ1-4, with D possibly matching TRBD1 (6 bases). Germline V gene lookup returns CDR1 SGDLS and CDR2 YYNGEE. V gave up 4 bases and J gave up 5 bases, with 12 bases separating them. The CDR3 has 14 amino acids. For the CDR3, the DNA is TGTGCCAGCAGCCGGGGAGGGGGAAATGAAAAACTGTTTTTT. Protein product: CASSRGGGNEKLFF.

V is TRBV4-2 and J is TRBJ1-3; the D is unclear. V lost 1 base to trimming and J lost 7 bases, with 8 bases between them. Germline CDR1 reads LGHNA; CDR2 reads YNFKEQ. This CDR3 contains 13 residues. CDR3 coding DNA: TGTGCCAGCAGCCAAGGATCGGAGAACACCATATATTTT. Translating it yields CASSQGSENTIYF.

This clone has a handful of counts. The rearrangement uses TRBV5-4 and TRBJ1-2; D remains unclear. V lost 0 bases and J 0 bases, leaving 12 bases between the germline ends. This CDR3 is 16 amino acids long. Germline V lookup: CDR1 SGHNT, CDR2 YYREEE (reference sequence). The DNA of the CDR3 is TGTGCCAGCAGCTTGGGGTCTTCAGTCACTAACTATGGCTACACCTTC. As protein: CASSLGSSVTNYGYTF.

The chain is built from TRBV5-1 and TRBJ2-2; 11 bases fit TRBD2. The CDR3 has 15 amino acids. Germline V lookup: CDR1 SGHRS, CDR2 YFSETQ. The V and J ends lost 7 bases and 1 base, in that order; junction bases with no gene match: 3. CDR3 nucleotide sequence: TGCGCCAGCCAAACTAGCGGGGGGAACACCGGGGAGCTGTTTTTT. Its protein is CASQTSGGNTGELFF.

J is TRBJ2-7 and V is TRBV23-1; D remains ambiguous. TRBV23-1 is an ORF, with its function uncertain. Trimming shortened V by 3 bases and J by 5 bases, and 8 bases separated the two germline ends. The length of the CDR3 is 12 residues. The CDR3 protein is CASSQAIHEQYF. CDR3 nucleotide sequence: TGCGCCAGCAGTCAGGCAATCCACGAGCAGTACTTC.

The rearrangement uses TRBV6-6 and TRBJ2-1, with D unresolved. Trimming left V 0 bases short and J 0 bases short, with 9 bases between. The CDR3 totals 16 residues. CDR1 is MNHNY and CDR2 is SVGAGI in the germline V gene (reference sequence). The CDR3 loop reads CASSYSWLSSYNEQFF. The CDR3 DNA is TGTGCCAGCAGTTACTCGTGGTTGAGCTCCTACAATGAGCAGTTCTTC.

V usage is TRBV27 and J usage is TRBJ1-2; D is unclear. The CDR3 sequence is 13 residues long. V was clipped by 5 bases and J by 0 bases, with 7 bases between them. The germline V gene has CDR1 MNHEY and CDR2 SMNVEV (reference sequence). This chain's CDR3 is CASSLTPNYGYTF. The CDR3 DNA reads TGTGCCAGCAGTCTCACTCCTAACTATGGCTACACCTTC.

The chain combines TRBV5-1 with TRBJ2-7; 9 nucleotides align to TRBD1. There are 15 residues in the CDR3. V lost 4 bases, J lost 2 bases, and 7 bases stayed unmatched. Germline lookup yields CDR1 SGHRS and CDR2 YFSETQ. The CDR3 here is CASSPADRGTYEQYF. Here the CDR3 DNA reads TGCGCCAGCAGCCCCGCGGACAGGGGAACCTACGAGCAGTACTTC.